This T cell receptor beta chain came from a study of Graves' ophthalmopathy and Graves' hyperthyroidism. About the study: Upon initial diagnosis and before any treatment, peripheral blood was collected. The study's findings and limits: Detected in blood as well were most expanded thyroid clonotypes with frequency above 0.001.

On this clonotype itself: The target antigen is unknown.

Per the germline V gene, CDR1 is DFQATT and CDR2 is SNEGSKA (reference sequence). The CDR3 has 19 amino acids. The V gene end was trimmed by 2 bases and the J gene end by 1 base; junction bases not matched to a gene: 9. Amplified TCR beta CDR3 regions were obtained using RNA transcripts as template. Following a first-round RT-PCR that used HTBI primers, a second-round multiplex PCR was carried out. A single record per CDR3 protein comes from TCRdb applying MiXCR to the multiplex PCR reads. The sample has 300,000 to 450,000 distinct CDR3 sequences; approximately 17% are singletons. The sequence came from an adult woman with stable Graves' hyperthyroidism. Sample: peripheral blood. This chain links TRBV20-1 with TRBJ2-6; 12 bases are a match to TRBD1. The CDR3 spells CSARKPGQGAVSGANVLTF. CDR3 nucleotides: TGCAGTGCTAGAAAGCCGGGACAGGGGGCTGTTTCTGGGGCCAACGTCCTGACTTTC.